These 22 T cell receptor beta chains share one sample of origin, sequenced in a study of blood T cell repertoires in COVID-19. Generated by immunoSEQ multiplex PCR, the TCRdb table keeps only in-frame clones and is missing some. The top ten clones hold over 7.5% of a sample with 180,000 or so clones, approximately 85% of them seen once. The sample was peripheral blood. These receptor sequences come from a woman older than 75 with acute or convalescent COVID-19.

This chain links TRBV18 with TRBJ2-3; 7 bases are shared with TRBD2. CDR1 and CDR2 (germline): KGHSH, LQKENI. V was clipped by 5 bases and J by 5 bases; unmatched bases: 1. The CDR3 is made up of 12 amino acids. The CDR3 sequence: CASSEREDTQYF. The CDR3 nucleotides read TGTGCCAGCTCAGAGCGGGAAGATACGCAGTATTTT.

The genes are TRBV7-8 and TRBJ2-1; TRBD1 agrees at 10 bases. This CDR3 contains 15 residues. The trim removed 5 bases at V and 6 bases at J, leaving 7 bases unmatched. Germline assignment: CDR1 SGHVS and CDR2 FQNEAQ. The CDR3 here is CASSRDRDRGNEQFF. Here the CDR3 DNA reads TGTGCCAGCAGCCGGGACCGGGACAGGGGCAATGAGCAGTTCTTC.

V gene TRBV18 combines with J gene TRBJ1-1; the match to TRBD1 covers 7 bases. Germline trimming cut 1 base from V and 3 bases from J; bases unmatched to any gene: 2. This CDR3 contains 14 residues. Germline values: CDR1 KGHSH, CDR2 LQKENI. As DNA, the CDR3 is TGTGCCAGCTCACCACAGGGGGCTGACACTGAAGCTTTCTTT. As protein: CASSPQGADTEAFF.

This clone was seen only a few times. CDR3 protein: CASSFTAGDEQYF. The CDR3 nucleotides are TGTGCCAGCAGTTTTACGGCGGGCGACGAGCAGTACTTC. The V call is TRBV12-3 or TRBV12-4, the J call TRBJ2-7; D may be TRBD2 (5 bases). The CDR3 has 13 amino acids. Trimming removed 3 bases at V and 5 bases at J, with 11 bases between.

The chain uses TRBV15 and TRBJ1-5, with 9 bases lining up with TRBD1. The CDR3 contains 17 residues. CDR1 LNHNV and CDR2 YYDKDF come from the germline V gene (reference sequence). V shed 5 bases and J 2 bases; nucleotides not matched to a gene: 10. In DNA form, the CDR3 reads TGTGCCACCAGCGCTAGATGGGGACAGGGTGGCAATCAGCCCCAGCATTTT. Protein: CATSARWGQGGNQPQHF.

The chain combines TRBV30 with TRBJ2-5; 8 nucleotides align to TRBD2. V lost 2 bases and J lost 4; bases outside the gene matches: 9. Germline CDR1 is GTSNPN and CDR2 is SVGIG (reference sequence). The CDR3 covers 15 residues. The CDR3 sequence: CAWSLNAGGPETQYF. The CDR3 coding sequence is TGTGCCTGGAGTCTGAACGCGGGGGGCCCAGAGACCCAGTACTTC.

The chain recombines TRBV27 with TRBJ2-2, with D uncertain. V dropped 2 bases and J dropped 2 bases, with 9 bases sitting between them. This CDR3 is 15 amino acids long. Germline CDR1 reads MNHEY; CDR2 reads SMNVEV (reference sequence). The CDR3 DNA follows: TGTGCCAGCAGTTTAGCGTCCTTTAACACCGGGGAGCTGTTTTTT. It translates to CASSLASFNTGELFF.

The chain uses TRBV27 and TRBJ1-2; TRBD1 is a possible D gene (6 bases). V lost 5 bases to trimming and J lost 4 bases, with 17 bases between them. Germline V gene sequence: CDR1 MNHEY, CDR2 SMNVEV (reference sequence). This CDR3 region has 15 residues. CDR3 amino acids: CASSASGTKVYGYTF. As DNA, the CDR3 is TGTGCCAGCAGTGCCTCCGGGACAAAAGTCTATGGCTACACCTTC.

The genes are TRBV10-3 and TRBJ1-6, with D possibly matching TRBD1 (5 bases). Trimming removed 8 bases at V and 7 bases at J, with 6 bases between. The CDR3 has 11 residues. CDR1 is ENHRY and CDR2 is SYGVKD in the germline V gene. CDR3 DNA sequence: TGTGCCATCGGGGGGAATTCACCCCTCCACTTT. Translated: CAIGGNSPLHF.

The rearrangement links TRBV3-1 (or the pseudogene TRBV3-2) to TRBJ2-1; 7 bases fit TRBD2. The CDR3 is 16 amino acids. Trimming took 4 bases from V and 4 from J; bases not matched to a gene: 10. In germline, CDR1 is LGHDT, CDR2 YNNKEL (reference sequence). CDR3 protein: CASSPWSWGGYNEQFF. The DNA for the CDR3 is TGTGCCAGCAGCCCCTGGAGCTGGGGGGGGTACAATGAGCAGTTCTTC.

The V call is TRBV5-1, the J call TRBJ2-1, with TRBD2 as a possible D gene (6 bases). The germline V gene encodes CDR1 SGHRS and CDR2 YFSETQ. Trimming stripped 2 bases from V and 5 bases from J, with 14 bases between. This CDR3 has 15 residues. CDR3 nucleotide sequence: TGCGCCAGCAGCTTTTCGGGAGCGATTAACAATGAGCAGTTCTTC. Amino acid sequence: CASSFSGAINNEQFF.

The chain links TRBV9 to TRBJ2-6; D gene unclear. V shed 0 bases and J shed 0 bases, with 13 bases lying between them. CDR3 length: 18 amino acids. Germline loops: CDR1 SGDLS, CDR2 YYNGEE. The CDR3 DNA is TGTGCCAGCAGCGTAGCTGGTGCAGGCCCCTCTGGGGCCAACGTCCTGACTTTC. It yields the protein CASSVAGAGPSGANVLTF.

This chain uses TRBV2 with TRBJ2-2; TRBD2 agrees at 13 bases. CDR1 and CDR2 (germline): SNHLY, FYNNEI. Trimming removed 9 bases from V and 4 bases from J; junction bases left unmatched: 8. This CDR3 contains 16 residues. CDR3 residues: CASRLAGGWATGELFF. The DNA of the CDR3 is TGTGCCAGTAGACTAGCGGGGGGTTGGGCCACCGGGGAGCTGTTTTTT.

The J gene is TRBJ1-1, the V gene TRBV5-1; TRBD1 aligns across 8 bases. CDR1 SGHRS and CDR2 YFSETQ come from the germline V gene. With 4 bases clipped from V and 4 bases from J, the junction kept 9 bases outside the gene matches. This CDR3 comprises 15 residues. CDR3 in DNA: TGCGCCAGCAGCGCCCCGACAGGGGACAGCACTGAAGCTTTCTTT. It codes for CASSAPTGDSTEAFF.

This chain uses TRBV19 with TRBJ1-2; TRBD1 aligns across 8 bases. Germline V gives CDR1 LNHDA, CDR2 SQIVND (reference sequence). V shed 5 bases, J shed 4 bases, and the junction held 3 bases outside the gene matches. This CDR3 region has 13 residues. CDR3 region: CASSPGQGYGYTF. CDR3 nucleotides: TGTGCCAGTAGTCCCGGACAGGGCTATGGCTACACCTTC.

The rearrangement links TRBV29-1 to TRBJ1-3, with no clear D. Germline V gives CDR1 SQVTM, CDR2 ANQGSEA. This CDR3 has 13 amino acids. V was cut by 7 bases and J by 2 bases, with 12 bases left in between. Here the CDR3 reads CSAAGFAGNTIYF. In DNA form, the CDR3 reads TGCAGCGCTGCGGGCTTCGCTGGAAACACCATATATTTT.

The rearrangement joins TRBV4-3 to TRBJ1-4; D perhaps matches TRBD1 (5 bases). CDR1 is LGHNA, CDR2 YSLEER, per germline. The ends were cut back, 0 bases at V and 8 bases at J, with 13 bases in the middle. The CDR3 runs 15 residues. The CDR3, as DNA: TGCGCCAGCAGCCAAGATTTACAGGTTGGGGAAAAACTGTTTTTT. Residues: CASSQDLQVGEKLFF.

This chain connects TRBV7-8 to TRBJ1-5; D possibly corresponds to TRBD1 (6 bases). The CDR3 sequence is 16 residues long. The V end lost 1 base, the J end lost 4 bases, and 14 bases lay between the germline ends. Germline V lookup: CDR1 SGHVS, CDR2 FQNEAQ. The CDR3 region is CASSLGSSGVNQPQHF. DNA for the CDR3: TGTGCCAGCAGCTTAGGGAGCTCAGGGGTTAATCAGCCCCAGCATTTT.

This chain uses TRBV7-9 with TRBJ2-3; 7 bases are a match to TRBD2. Germline CDR1 SEHNR, CDR2 FQNEAQ (reference sequence). This CDR3 spans 15 amino acids. The V and J ends lost 5 bases and 4 bases, in that order; junction bases with no gene match: 9. The CDR3 is CASSRGGSRADTQYF. CDR3 sequence (DNA): TGTGCCAGCAGCCGAGGCGGGAGTAGGGCAGATACGCAGTATTTT.

The CDR3 coding sequence is TGTGCCAGCAGCTTGCCGGACAGAATTTTCTATGGCTACACCTTC. Its translation is CASSLPDRIFYGYTF. The chain couples TRBV5-6 to TRBJ1-2; tentative D call: TRBD1 (6 bases). CDR1 is SGHDT, CDR2 YYEEEE, per germline. V dropped 1 base and J dropped 4 bases, with 14 bases sitting between them. The CDR3 spans 15 residues. The entire variable domain, with the rest obtained from reference TRBV5-6 and TRBJ1-2, is as follows: DAGVTQSPTHLIKTRGQQVTLRCSPKSGHDTVSWYQQALGQGPQFIFQYYEEEERQRGNFPDRFSGHQFPNYSSELNVNALLLGDSALYLCASSLPDRIFYGYTFGSGTRLTVV.

V usage is TRBV5-1 and J usage is TRBJ2-2, with D possibly TRBD1 on 5 matching bases. V lost 2 bases and J lost 2, with 16 bases in between. The CDR3 has 17 residues. Germline CDR1 is SGHRS and CDR2 is YFSETQ. This chain's CDR3 is CASSFGAGRPNTGELFF. In nucleotides, the CDR3 is TGCGCCAGCAGCTTCGGCGCAGGGCGCCCAAACACCGGGGAGCTGTTTTTT.

CDR3 in amino acids: CASSQGGTSPGELFF. The CDR3 nucleotides read TGCGCCAGCAGCCAGGGGGGGACTAGCCCCGGGGAGCTGTTTTTT. The chain recombines TRBV4-3 with TRBJ2-2; 9 bases align to TRBD2. The CDR3 contains 15 residues. Germline values: CDR1 LGHNA, CDR2 YSLEER. J gave up 6 bases and V 3 bases, and 5 bases lay outside the gene matches.